This TCR beta chain was recorded in a study of follicular helper T cells after annual influenza vaccination. Overall study context: After each seasonal flu vaccination, blood came on days 0, 7 and 28. For some subjects, blood spans the 2013-2014, 2014-2015 and 2015-2016 annual vaccinations. General study points: Each annual vaccination recalled recurring oligoclonal ICOS+CD38+ cTfh clonotypes. Plasmablast frequency change correlated with clonality change in ICOS+CD38+ cTfh.

Turning to this clone: Its antigen is not known.

After removal of 4 bases from V and 5 bases from J, the junction contained 7 bases not matched to a gene. The CDR3 contains 14 residues. From germline, CDR1 is GTSNPN and CDR2 SVGIG (reference sequence). The sample's time point: 2015-2016 season, 7 days after influenza vaccination. Clones were sequenced by immunoSEQ multiplex PCR, and TCRdb holds only the in-frame ones, with some missing. The sample has roughly 1,200 clones; 80% are singletons. The sequence came from an adult who received the influenza vaccine. The chain has TRBV30 and TRBJ1-4, with 7 nucleotides matching TRBD1. The sequenced sample was CXCR5+ CD38+ circulating T follicular helper cells from blood, obtained 7 days after influenza vaccination. Sample subset: circulating Tfh, non-naive CD4+CXCR5+PD-1+ (ICOS+CD38+ or ICOS-CD38-). CDR3 DNA sequence: TGTGCCTGGATGAGACAGGGAAAAAATGAAAAACTGTTTTTT. Amino acid sequence: CAWMRQGKNEKLFF.